The T cell receptor (beta chain) described here comes from a study of T cell responses to AZD1222 COVID-19 vaccine. Findings and limits, study-wide: The peak T cell response came first, and repertoires were sampled only after it. The breadth and depth of Spike-specific TCRs increased once two AZD1222 doses had been given. White British people made up most donors, females outnumbered males, and clonal diversity was possibly underestimated.

CDR3 length: 14 amino acids. Germline V gives CDR1 MGHRA, CDR2 YSYEKL. Trimming took 1 base from V and 4 from J, leaving 10 bases between them. Some clones are missing from TCRdb's copy, which holds only in-frame ones; the method was immunoSEQ multiplex PCR. The sample holds about 130,000 clones, approximately 94% seen once. This clone was recorded once. Antigen: not known. V gene TRBV4-1 combines with J gene TRBJ1-2; D not certain. The TCR was taken from an adult in good health. This specimen consisted of peripheral blood, obtained on day 0 of AZD1222 vaccination. CDR3 DNA sequence: TGCGCCAGCAGCCAAGGCCTCGGTGCCTATGGCTACACCTTC. Amino acid sequence: CASSQGLGAYGYTF.